This TCR beta chain is from a study of CD8+ T cells in alopecia areata (dated by TCRdb to the late 2010s). The study in broad terms: The treated patients took part in an open-label pilot trial in which moderate-to-severe alopecia areata was treated with oral tofacitinib at 5 to 10 mg twice daily. Tofacitinib was given for 6 to 18 months, followed by 6 months of follow-up off drug to assess delayed response and recurrence. In treated patients, disease severity was measured using the SALT score, which gives the percentage of scalp surface area affected. To study T cell clonal expansion in alopecia areata, the researchers applied high-throughput TCRbeta sequencing to both the C3H/HeJ mouse model and human patients. In humans, TCRbeta sequencing was performed on scalp tissue and on sorted CD4+ and CD8+ peripheral blood T cells from healthy controls and from patients with patchy or totalis/universalis alopecia areata. Biopsies were taken from tofacitinib-treated patients at baseline and at 4 and 24 weeks of treatment, and a later scalp biopsy was taken in several of the tofacitinib-treated patients. Scalp clonality was compared among normal scalp (n=4), patchy alopecia areata scalp (n=8), and alopecia totalis/universalis scalp (n=8). The RNA source kit depended on sample type: the PAXgene miRNA kit for fixed scalp, the miRNeasy kit for PBMCs, and the RNeasy kit for mouse skin. Amplification of TCRbeta CDR3 regions was done by immunoSEQ multiplex PCR using 35 Vbeta forward primers and 13 Jbeta reverse primers. Points the paper makes about the study in general: Compared with mice, TCR sequences shared between patients were less clear, possibly partly because of HLA diversity across the patient population. Higher clonality and more expanded CD8+ clones were observed in lesional scalp than in normal scalp, particularly in alopecia totalis/universalis, a finding suggestive of antigenic drive. Because the treated cohort was small and had just a single nonresponder, larger studies are needed to establish links between baseline CD8+ expansion and response. Tofacitinib significantly lowered scalp clonality and the number of expanded CD8+ clones among the top 100 scalp clones. Resident alphabeta T cells in normal human skin are also sequenced, complicating scalp TCR repertoire analysis, unlike mouse skin dominated by gammadelta T cells. Many expanded lesional clones were found to persist in scalp and blood during tofacitinib treatment, and relapse after treatment cessation may be partly explained by this persistence.

Explained via the paper, the time point label denotes: about four weeks on oral tofacitinib. The sample's treatment or condition label is to be understood as: oral pan-JAK inhibitor, 5-10 mg twice daily. From alopecia areata patients, peripheral blood was collected along with lesional scalp punch biopsies. PBMCs were isolated by density centrifugation and stained for CD3, CD4 and CD8, and CD4+ and CD8+ T cells were sorted on a FACSAria. As regards this clone: What antigen it recognizes has not been identified. Base qualities were left out, and no much larger clone turns up one base away.

The library was produced with the immunoSEQ multiplex PCR assay. To provide template for TCR sequencing, every sample had RNA extracted and reverse transcribed into cDNA. First-strand cDNA was synthesized using SuperScript III with a 2:1 mix of oligo-dT and random hexamers. Amplification bias was assessed with a synthetic immune receptor repertoire, and residual bias was removed computationally. Concerning the study's data processing: After raw reads were preprocessed to remove errors, the CDR3 was defined following IMGT conventions as running from the conserved cysteine to phenylalanine. To get clonality, Shannon entropy was normalized by log2 of the number of productive unique TCRs and the result was subtracted from 1. Whether each scalp clone was CD4 or CD8 was inferred by checking scalp TCRbeta sequences against the CD4 and CD8 repertoires from sorted blood. This immuneACCESS table, as held by TCRdb, lists in-frame sequences with V and J called but not all clones. Of the missing ones, under half trace to an unresolved V gene in checked studies; the others have no known cause. The V and J calls and clone size are taken from that table; D and trimming were inferred from the DNA. The sample table contains more than 200,000 clones; only one count was recorded for 50% to 75% of them. Roughly 4.2% of the sample rests with the top ten.

The specimen comprised CD4+ T cells sorted from blood, sampled at week 4, from a patient treated with tofacitinib. The receptor was isolated from a human donor with alopecia areata.

The encoded CDR3 is CASSMVGVDEQFF. The bases are TGTGCCAGCAGCATGGTCGGGGTGGATGAGCAGTTCTTC. The sequence links TRBV5-4 to TRBJ2-1, with TRBD2 tentatively as D gene (5 bases match). There are 13 amino acids in the CDR3, from cysteine to phenylalanine inclusive. CDR3 DNA only is kept here, 39 bases in frame from base 1. Trimming takes 4 bases from V and 8 bases from J, and the germline ends sit 13 bases apart. CDR1 and CDR2 are drawn from the germline V gene (reference sequence): SGHNT, YYREEE.